This T cell receptor beta chain was observed in a study of T-cell memory formation after mild COVID-19. Researchers used 5'RACE with constant-segment primers to make TCR alpha and TCR beta cDNA libraries that carry sample barcodes and UMIs. From the 5' RACE reads, TCRdb called clonotypes with MiXCR, one entry per CDR3 protein. The data show roughly 450,000 distinct CDR3 sequences, about a sixth seen once. This CDR3 region has 13 residues. Germline V gene sequence: CDR1 MNHEY, CDR2 SVGAGI. V was cut by 8 bases and J by 9 bases, with 17 bases left in between. The J gene is TRBJ2-1, the V gene TRBV6-5; no definite D call. Sequencing input: PBMCs or a T cell subset sorted from them (not recorded which). The sequence was collected from a young man who had mild COVID-19 (a few samples of this study predate the infection). Cell type and time point are not known. CDR3 coding DNA: TGTGCCAGCTGGAATCCAGGAGTGCGTGAGCAGTTCTTC. Amino acids: CASWNPGVREQFF.